Listed below are T cell receptor beta chains from one sample, sequenced in a study of cytomegalovirus exposure and HLA in healthy donors. Produced via immunoSEQ multiplex PCR; TCRdb's table is partial and in-frame only. The top ten hold roughly 2.4% of the sample, which has roughly 60,000 clones, about 95% seen once. The sequencing input was PBMCs. These receptors all stem from a man between 18 and 35 years old in good health and CMV-seronegative. Each CDR3 is given with its conserved first and last residue. Each record gives: clone size, J gene, D gene, V gene, CDR3 length, CDR3 protein, CDR3 DNA. The D gene is left open where the match is weak. Clone size appears in some rows only: once, few, many, or a class for an expanded clone.

>NA|TRBJ1-3|NA|TRBV9|15
CASSVAGAQGNTIYF
TGTGCCAGCAGCGTGGCAGGGGCTCAGGGAAACACCATATATTTT
>NA|TRBJ1-3|NA|TRBV19|16
CASSRRGPLSGNTIYF
TGTGCCAGTAGTAGGAGGGGTCCACTCTCTGGAAACACCATATATTTT
>NA|TRBJ1-1|NA|TRBV7-8|17
CASSEGVRGPGNTEAFF
TGTGCCAGCAGCGAGGGGGTCAGGGGACCGGGGAACACTGAAGCTTTCTTT
>NA|TRBJ2-1|TRBD2|TRBV2|15
CASSEIAGELGEQFF
TGTGCCAGCAGTGAAATAGCGGGAGAGCTCGGTGAGCAGTTCTTC
>NA|TRBJ2-7|TRBD2|TRBV6-6|12
CASRGLVYEQYF
TGTGCCAGCAGAGGACTAGTCTACGAGCAGTACTTC
>NA|TRBJ2-1|TRBD2|TRBV27|17
CASSVRSGRSGNNEQFF
TGTGCCAGCAGTGTAAGAAGCGGGAGGAGTGGGAACAATGAGCAGTTCTTC
>NA|TRBJ2-2|NA|TRBV18|14
CASSPAAEAGELFF
TGTGCCAGCTCACCCGCAGCAGAGGCCGGGGAGCTGTTTTTT
>few|TRBJ1-3|NA|TRBV28|13
CASSLRTGNTIYF
TGTGCCAGCAGTTTGCGCACTGGAAACACCATATATTTT
>NA|TRBJ1-1|NA|TRBV6-4|13
CASGQTQNTEAFF
TGTGCCAGCGGCCAAACACAGAACACTGAAGCTTTCTTT
>NA|TRBJ2-7|TRBD2|TRBV6-1|15
CASTASGGSSYEQYF
TGTGCCAGCACCGCTAGCGGGGGAAGCTCCTACGAGCAGTACTTC
>NA|TRBJ2-5|TRBD2|TRBV29-1|17
CSVEDPGWGRARETQYF
TGCAGCGTTGAAGATCCAGGTTGGGGGAGGGCACGAGAGACCCAGTACTTC